The 20 T cell receptor beta chains below were found in one sample sequenced in a study of cytomegalovirus exposure and HLA in healthy donors. It was with 60 Vbeta and 13 Jbeta primers that the PCR ran. Measured with immunoSEQ multiplex PCR; TCRdb has only the in-frame clones, and not every one. Of about 190,000 clones in the sample, over 70% were seen once. Sequencing was performed on PBMCs. These receptors were taken from a man aged 25 to 45 in good health and CMV-seronegative.

The rearrangement uses TRBV6-6 and TRBJ1-2, with 10 bases that match TRBD1. Germline CDR1 and CDR2: MNHNY and SVGAGI (reference sequence). The CDR3 extends over 15 amino acids. Trimming removed 5 bases from V and 7 bases from J; junction bases left unmatched: 10. The CDR3 is CASSRQGAQFGGYTF. As DNA, the CDR3 is TGTGCCAGCAGTAGACAGGGGGCTCAATTTGGTGGCTACACCTTC.

About this clone: A read error may account for a junction end that differs from germline. The chain has TRBV28 and TRBJ1-1; D is possibly TRBD1 (6 bases). Germline CDR1 MDHEN, CDR2 SYDVKM. This CDR3 is built from 17 residues. The chain's CDR3 is CASSPKRGGKVKTEAFF. CDR3 in DNA: TGTGCCAGCAGTCCTAAGAGGGGGGGGAAGGTGAAAACTGAAGCTTTCTTT.

The chain uses TRBV11-1 and TRBJ2-2, with TRBD2 matching 10 bases. Germline V lookup: CDR1 SGHAT, CDR2 FQDESV (reference sequence). Germline trimming cut 1 base from V and 6 bases from J; bases unmatched to any gene: 5. The CDR3 has 16 amino acids. This CDR3 reads CASSLVAGGLPGELFF. In DNA form, the CDR3 reads TGTGCCAGCAGCTTAGTAGCGGGAGGATTGCCCGGGGAGCTGTTTTTT.

The chain is built from TRBV4-3 and TRBJ2-7; D not resolved. Trimming removed 4 bases from V and 3 bases from J, with 10 bases in between. CDR3 length: 13 residues. Germline assignment: CDR1 LGHNA and CDR2 YSLEER. The CDR3 region is CASSPGRYYEQYF. CDR3 coding DNA: TGCGCCAGCAGCCCCGGCAGGTACTACGAGCAGTACTTC.

The chain links TRBV28 to TRBJ2-7, with 7 bases matching TRBD2. The CDR3 runs 14 residues. The germline CDR1 and CDR2 sequences are MDHEN and SYDVKM. V gave up 6 bases and J gave up 2 bases; unmatched junction bases: 7. This CDR3 is CASRRESGPYEQYF. CDR3 bases: TGTGCCAGCAGGCGGGAGTCGGGCCCCTACGAGCAGTACTTC.

The rearrangement links TRBV4-3 to TRBJ2-7; 14 nucleotides align to TRBD2. V trimming: 2 bases; J trimming: 3 bases; junction bases outside the gene matches: 9. This CDR3 region has 18 residues. Germline V gives CDR1 LGHNA, CDR2 YSLEER. The CDR3 loop is CASSQHRLGLAGDYEQYF. CDR3 coding DNA: TGCGCCAGCAGCCAACACCGACTGGGACTAGCGGGGGACTACGAGCAGTACTTC.

The rearrangement joins TRBV10-1 to TRBJ2-5; possible D gene TRBD1, 5 bases. Deletions cut 8 bases from V and 2 bases from J, with 9 bases between. The germline V gene has CDR1 WNHNN and CDR2 SYGVQD (reference sequence). This CDR3 has 12 amino acids. CDR3 in DNA: TGCGCCAGCCGCAGGACACAAGAGACCCAGTACTTC. This translates into CASRRTQETQYF.

This clone has a single count. The chain links TRBV5-1 to TRBJ2-5; D not resolved. The J call may be incorrect, as the DNA end agrees better with TRBJ2-7. The germline V gene has CDR1 SGHRS and CDR2 YFSETQ. This CDR3 is 13 amino acids long. The CDR3 DNA reads as TGCGCCAGCAGCTTGGAGGATAACTACGAGCAGTACTTC. Translation: CASSLEDNYEQYF.

The chain employs TRBV27 and TRBJ1-2; tentative D call: TRBD1 (6 bases). This CDR3 has 12 residues. CDR1 is MNHEY and CDR2 is SMNVEV in the germline V gene (reference sequence). V was trimmed by 6 bases and J by 6 bases, leaving 11 bases between them. As DNA, the CDR3 is TGTGCCAGCAGAGAACAGGGAAATGGCTACACCTTC. It translates to CASREQGNGYTF.

The chain couples TRBV27 to TRBJ2-7, with TRBD1 matching 7 bases. The length of the CDR3 is 14 residues. In germline, CDR1 is MNHEY, CDR2 SMNVEV (reference sequence). Trimming removed 3 bases from V and 3 bases from J; junction bases left unmatched: 5. The CDR3 DNA is TGTGCCAGCAGTTTCACGGCAGGGGGCTACGAGCAGTACTTC. Translated, it gives CASSFTAGGYEQYF.

This chain links TRBV2 with TRBJ1-2; no reliable D call. The CDR3 is 13 amino acids. Between the trimmed V and J ends, which lost 4 bases and 5 bases, there was a span of 11 bases. CDR1 is SNHLY and CDR2 is FYNNEI in the germline V gene. The chain's CDR3 is CASSGREVYGYTF. CDR3 DNA sequence: TGTGCCAGCAGTGGCCGGGAAGTATATGGCTACACCTTC.

This rearrangement joins TRBV5-4 to TRBJ2-3, with 10 bases lining up with TRBD2. V was clipped by 4 bases and J by 2 bases; unmatched bases: 7. The germline V gene encodes CDR1 SGHNT and CDR2 YYREEE (reference sequence). This CDR3 region has 16 residues. DNA of the CDR3: TGTGCCAGCAGCGGGGGGACTAGCGCGAACACAGATACGCAGTATTTT. This gives the protein CASSGGTSANTDTQYF. Using reference TRBV5-4 and TRBJ2-3 for the parts outside the CDR3, the full variable domain is ETGVTQSPTHLIKTRGQQVTLRCSSQSGHNTVSWYQQALGQGPQFIFQYYREEENGRGNFPPRFSGLQFPNYSSELNVNALELDDSALYLCASSGGTSANTDTQYFGPGTRLTVL.

This sequence joins TRBV6-5 and TRBJ2-2; 7 bases fit TRBD2. The CDR3 runs 15 residues. V was pared by 0 bases and J by 5 bases, with 3 bases of the junction left unmatched. Germline CDR1 and CDR2: MNHEY and SVGAGI. CDR3 amino acids: CASSYSRGRTGELFF. DNA for the CDR3: TGTGCCAGCAGTTACTCGCGGGGGAGAACCGGGGAGCTGTTTTTT.

The count of this clone is one. At one end, the junction sequence differs from germline, possibly due to a read error. J is TRBJ1-3 and V is TRBV7-7, with TRBD1 matching over 11 bases. CDR1 is SSHAT and CDR2 is FNYEAQ in the germline V gene (reference sequence). The CDR3 spans 17 residues. CDR3 sequence: CASSLGTGGPSGNTIYF. The CDR3 DNA is TGTGCTAGCAGCTTGGGGACAGGGGGTCCCTCTGGAAACACCATATATTTT.

This clone has more than one count but fewer than ten. The chain is built from TRBV19 and TRBJ1-4; D might be TRBD1 (6 bases). Between the trimmed V and J ends, which lost 7 bases and 4 bases, there was a span of 22 bases. This CDR3 is built from 17 residues. Germline lookup yields CDR1 LNHDA and CDR2 SQIVND (reference sequence). The CDR3 is CASTQGGGLNNNEKLFF. Here the CDR3 DNA reads TGTGCCAGTACCCAAGGAGGGGGACTAAACAATAATGAAAAACTGTTTTTT.

This chain links TRBV5-1 with TRBJ1-1; 8 nucleotides match TRBD1. The V gene's germline CDR1 is SGHRS and CDR2 YFSETQ. With 4 bases clipped from V and 3 bases from J, the junction kept 5 bases outside the gene matches. The CDR3 is 14 amino acids. The CDR3 sequence is CASSPTTGDTEAFF. CDR3 nucleotides: TGCGCCAGCAGCCCCACGACAGGGGACACTGAAGCTTTCTTT.

J is TRBJ2-1 and V is TRBV11-1; D perhaps matches TRBD2 (5 bases). Germline CDR1 SGHAT, CDR2 FQDESV (reference sequence). The CDR3 sequence is 16 residues long. The V and J ends lost 0 bases and 7 bases respectively, with 16 bases between them. This CDR3 reads CASSLAEAGRRNEQFF. CDR3 nucleotides: TGTGCCAGCAGCTTAGCGGAGGCGGGCAGACGGAATGAGCAGTTCTTC.

The CDR3 here is CASSPREGGYGYTF. CDR3 DNA sequence: TGTGCCAGCAGTCCCCGGGAGGGGGGGTATGGCTACACCTTC. The rearrangement uses TRBV27 and TRBJ1-2, with a weak D call TRBD1 (6 bases). The ends were cut back, 5 bases at V and 5 bases at J, with 15 bases in the middle. The CDR3 contains 14 residues. The germline V gene has CDR1 MNHEY and CDR2 SMNVEV (reference sequence).

This chain joins TRBV5-6 and TRBJ1-5; TRBD1 agrees at 7 bases. Germline trimming cut 0 bases from V and 10 bases from J; bases unmatched to any gene: 10. The CDR3 sequence is 15 residues long. CDR1 is SGHDT, CDR2 YYEEEE, per germline. This CDR3 is CASSLGTGGAYPQHF. The CDR3 nucleotides are TGTGCCAGCAGCTTGGGGACAGGAGGGGCCTATCCCCAGCATTTT.

The V gene is TRBV7-8, the J gene TRBJ2-1; D is perhaps TRBD2 (5 bases). The V end lost 7 bases, the J end lost 0 bases, and 16 bases lay between the germline ends. CDR1 and CDR2 from the germline V gene are SGHVS and FQNEAQ. The CDR3 consists of 16 residues. This CDR3 reads CASTPLPGSSYNEQFF. The CDR3 nucleotides are TGTGCCAGCACCCCACTCCCGGGGAGCTCCTACAATGAGCAGTTCTTC.